This TCR beta chain was recorded in a study of T cell responses to AZD1222 COVID-19 vaccine. Overall study results and limits: Spike-specific TCR breadth and depth went up after people got two AZD1222 doses. Close to half of all spike-specific TCRs reportedly target regions of the variants that are unmutated.

V lost 4 bases, J lost 1 base, and 17 bases lay in between. Germline loops: CDR1 SGHDT, CDR2 YYEEEE. The CDR3 runs to 16 residues. Turning to this clone: As yet, its antigen is unknown.

The method was immunoSEQ multiplex PCR; TCRdb's version includes in-frame clones alone and lacks a portion of them. The table lists 140,000 to 150,000 clones, about 81% of them singletons. This sample comprised peripheral blood, obtained on day 0 of MenACWY control vaccination. The sequence was obtained from an adult in good health. The rearrangement joins TRBV5-6 to TRBJ1-1; the D gene is possibly TRBD1 (6 bases). Here the CDR3 reads CASSLPGGGANTEAFF. For the CDR3, the DNA is TGTGCCAGCAGCCTACCAGGTGGGGGCGCGAACACTGAAGCTTTCTTT.